This TCR beta chain emerged from a study of T-cell memory formation after mild COVID-19 (dated by TCRdb to the early 2020s). Background on the whole study: Most TCR sequence clusters were specific to one of the two donors. T-cell clones expanding and contracting after mild COVID-19 in two donors were tracked by longitudinal TCRalpha and TCRbeta repertoire sequencing. Two young, previously healthy adult volunteers, one female and one male, were included in the cohort. The paper's findings and limits, for the study overall: Some responding clones were detected in pre-infection memory, suggesting pre-existing cross-reactive memory T cells joined the SARS-CoV-2 response. Whether the second-wave clones peaking on day 37 were SARS-CoV-2 specific was not confirmed. Contracting CD4+ clones appeared mostly in the CM and EM memory subsets, whereas CD8+ clones were enriched in EMRA. From day 15 to 85, contracting clones showed balanced CD4/CD8 phenotypes, whereas a second wave of clones that expanded from day 15 to 37 leaned towards CD4+. The study included only a couple of mild cases, and larger cohorts that include severe cases with pre-infection samples were judged to be necessary.

The germline V gene specifies SQVTM as CDR1 and ANQGSEA as CDR2. V was cut back by 5 bases and J by 0 bases, leaving a gap of 10 bases between them. The CDR3 measures 13 amino acids from cysteine to phenylalanine. Just the 39-base CDR3 DNA is kept, in frame starting at base 1. PBMCs were isolated by Ficoll-Paque density gradient centrifugation. Sequenced using an Illumina NovaSeq 6000. TCRalpha and TCRbeta cDNA libraries were built by 5'RACE with constant-segment primers, adding sample barcodes and unique molecular identifiers. Trizol reagent was used to extract RNA from every sample. Libraries were amplified in two PCR steps, with a second sample barcode and Illumina TruSeq adapters added in the second step. Sequencing of libraries was performed on an Illumina NovaSeq with 2 x 150 bp paired-end reads. The original pipeline was this. The reads were demultiplexed and collapsed into UMI-guided consensus sequences using migec v1.2.7. Using mixcr v2.1.11, UMI consensuses were aligned to TRA and TRB V and J templates and then assembled into clonotypes. A clonotype was counted as expanded or contracted only when both edgeR and NoisET called the clonotype significant, with the noise models trained on biological replicates. For edgeR calls, the cutoffs were a false discovery rate-adjusted p below 0.01 and a log2 fold-change threshold of 1. As an exploratory analysis of dynamics, max-normalized trajectories of the 1000 most abundant clonotypes were examined by PCA with hierarchical clustering. The CD4 or CD8 phenotype of responding clones was assigned using the separately sequenced CD4+ and CD8+ repertoires. TCRdb trimmed public reads at Q25 via fastp, called clones via MiXCR and kept in-frame beta chains. Every distinct CDR3 protein forms one entry, paired with its most common genes and DNA. The V and J calls and clone size are TCRdb's, not the authors'. In this sample the table shows more than 350,000 distinct CDR3 sequences, about a sixth of which occur a single time. The top ten clonotypes cover 20% to 25% of the sample.

Note on this clonotype: Its binding antigen is unknown. Base-call qualities are not available, and no considerably larger clone is one nucleotide away.

Here the chain combines TRBV29-1 and TRBJ1-1; the D region possibly corresponds to TRBD1 (5 bases align). Input material: PBMCs or a T cell subset sorted from them (not recorded which). The receptor was isolated from a young man who had mild COVID-19 (a few samples of this study predate the infection). The sample titles of this study are shuffled in the database, so cell type and time point are left out; the donor was told from shared clones. The DNA reads TGCAGCGTTCAGGACACCCTGAACACTGAAGCTTTCTTT. This gives the protein CSVQDTLNTEAFF.